This entry lists 3 T cell receptor beta chains sequenced from one sample in a study of cytomegalovirus exposure and HLA in healthy donors (dated by TCRdb to about 2017). The library was obtained by the immunoSEQ multiplex PCR assay. A mixture of 60 forward primers for TCR Vbeta segments and 13 reverse primers for TCR Jbeta segments was used in the multiplex PCR. The table comes from immuneACCESS by way of TCRdb, which keeps in-frame sequences with V and J called. Part of the clones is missing from these tables; in studies checked, under half for an unresolved V gene and the rest for unknown reasons. The sample table includes 20,000 to 25,000 clones. Around 17% of the sample is taken by the ten largest. The sequencing input was PBMCs. The receptors were gathered from a male donor in good health and CMV-seropositive.

The J gene is TRBJ2-5, the V gene TRBV5-1, with 12 nucleotides matching TRBD2. V was clipped by 4 bases and J by 4 bases; unmatched bases: 2. The CDR3 has 14 residues. The germline gives CDR1 SGHRS, CDR2 YFSETQ. The DNA for the CDR3 is TGCGCCAGCAGCGGGACTAGCGGGCGAGAGACCCAGTACTTC. Its translation: CASSGTSGRETQYF.

The chain uses TRBV6-5 and TRBJ1-6; no definite D call. CDR1 MNHEY and CDR2 SVGAGI come from the germline V gene. CDR3 length equals 12 residues. The V end was cut by 2 bases, the J end by 7 bases, with 3 bases between. CDR3 amino acids: CASSYLNSPLHF. The CDR3 coding sequence is TGTGCCAGCAGTTACCTGAATTCACCCCTCCACTTT.

This chain joins TRBV15 and TRBJ1-5, with a tentative D call TRBD1 (6 bases). CDR1 is LNHNV, CDR2 YYDKDF, per germline (reference sequence). V was shortened by 1 base and J by 1 base, with 8 bases between the two germline ends. CDR3 size: 15 residues. CDR3 region: CATSRGGLSNQPQHF. As DNA, the CDR3 is TGTGCCACCAGCAGAGGGGGGCTAAGCAATCAGCCCCAGCATTTT.